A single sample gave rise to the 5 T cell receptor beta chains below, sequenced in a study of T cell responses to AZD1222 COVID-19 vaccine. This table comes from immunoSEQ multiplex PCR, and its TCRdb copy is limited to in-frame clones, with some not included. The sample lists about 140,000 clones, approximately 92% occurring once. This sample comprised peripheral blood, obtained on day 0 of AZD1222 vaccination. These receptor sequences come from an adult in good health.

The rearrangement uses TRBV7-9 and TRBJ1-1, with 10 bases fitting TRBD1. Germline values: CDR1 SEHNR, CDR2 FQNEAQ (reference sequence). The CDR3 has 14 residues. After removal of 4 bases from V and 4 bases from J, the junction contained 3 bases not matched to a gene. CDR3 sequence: CASSSRQGATEAFF. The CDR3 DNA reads TGTGCCAGCAGCTCACGACAGGGGGCCACTGAAGCTTTCTTT.

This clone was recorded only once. The CDR3 loop reads CASSLVPALNEQFF. The DNA for the CDR3 is TGTGCCAGCAGCTTGGTGCCCGCGCTCAATGAGCAGTTCTTC. The chain has TRBV7-3 and TRBJ2-1; no clear D gene. Germline V gives CDR1 SGHTA, CDR2 FQGTGA. Trimming removed 3 bases from V and 6 bases from J, with 12 bases in between. This CDR3 has 14 residues.

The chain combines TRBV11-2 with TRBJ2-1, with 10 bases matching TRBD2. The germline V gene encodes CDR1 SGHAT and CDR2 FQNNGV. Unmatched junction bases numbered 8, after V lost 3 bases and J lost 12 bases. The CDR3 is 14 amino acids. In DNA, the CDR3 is TGTGCCAGCAGCTTCATAGCGGGGGGCCAGGCGCAGTTCTTC. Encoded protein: CASSFIAGGQAQFF.

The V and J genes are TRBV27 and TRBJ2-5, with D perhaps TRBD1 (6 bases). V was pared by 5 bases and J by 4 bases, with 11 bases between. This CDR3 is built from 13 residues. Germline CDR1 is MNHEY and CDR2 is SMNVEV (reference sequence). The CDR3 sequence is CASSPQGRETQYF. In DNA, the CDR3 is TGTGCCAGCAGTCCTCAGGGGCGAGAGACCCAGTACTTC.

CDR3 DNA sequence: TGTGCCAGCAGCTTACTAGCGGGGGACACAGATACGCAGTATTTT. Amino acid sequence: CASSLLAGDTDTQYF. V and J are TRBV7-2 and TRBJ2-3; 10 nucleotides match TRBD2. V lost 2 bases and J lost 2; bases outside the gene matches: 1. There are 15 residues in the CDR3. Germline V gene sequence: CDR1 SGHTA, CDR2 FQGNSA.